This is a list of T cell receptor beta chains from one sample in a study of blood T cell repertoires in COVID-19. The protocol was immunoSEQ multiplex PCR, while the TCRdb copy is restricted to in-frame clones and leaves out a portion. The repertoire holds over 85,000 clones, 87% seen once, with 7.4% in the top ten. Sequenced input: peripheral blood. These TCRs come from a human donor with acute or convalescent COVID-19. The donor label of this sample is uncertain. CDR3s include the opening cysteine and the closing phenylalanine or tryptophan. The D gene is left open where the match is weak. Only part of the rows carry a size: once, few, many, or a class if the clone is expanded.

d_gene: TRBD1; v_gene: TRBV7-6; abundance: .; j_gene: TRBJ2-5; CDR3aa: CASSFAGTGTLETQYF; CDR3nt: TGTGCCAGCAGCTTTGCCGGGACAGGGACTCTTGAGACCCAGTACTTC
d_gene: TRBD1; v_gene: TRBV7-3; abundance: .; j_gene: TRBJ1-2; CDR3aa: CASSSQGARVYGYTF; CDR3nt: TGTGCCAGCAGCTCACAGGGGGCGCGGGTCTATGGCTACACCTTC
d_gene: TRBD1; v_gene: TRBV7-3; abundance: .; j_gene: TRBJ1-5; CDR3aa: CASSMGQGNQPQHF; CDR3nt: TGTGCCAGCAGCATGGGACAGGGGAATCAGCCCCAGCATTTT
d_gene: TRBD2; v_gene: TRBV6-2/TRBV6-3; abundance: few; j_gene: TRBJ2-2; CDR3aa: CASSSSGGVAGELFF; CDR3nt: TGTGCCAGCAGTTCTAGCGGGGGAGTCGCCGGGGAGCTGTTTTTT
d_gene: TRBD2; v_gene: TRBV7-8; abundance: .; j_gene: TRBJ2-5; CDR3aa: CASSFRRGGQETQYF; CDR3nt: TGTGCCAGCAGCTTTAGGCGGGGGGGCCAAGAGACCCAGTACTTC
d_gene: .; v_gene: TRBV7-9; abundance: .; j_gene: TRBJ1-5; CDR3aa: CASSLDEDNQPQHF; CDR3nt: TGTGCCAGCAGCTTAGATGAGGACAATCAGCCCCAGCATTTT
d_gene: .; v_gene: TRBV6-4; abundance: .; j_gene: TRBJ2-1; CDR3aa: CASSNGVSYNEQFF; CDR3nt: TGTGCCAGTTCTAACGGGGTCTCCTACAATGAGCAGTTCTTC
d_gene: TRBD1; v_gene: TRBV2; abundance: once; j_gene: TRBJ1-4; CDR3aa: CASSPTGGNEKLFF; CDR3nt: TGTGCCAGCTCACCGACAGGGGGTAATGAAAAACTGTTTTTT
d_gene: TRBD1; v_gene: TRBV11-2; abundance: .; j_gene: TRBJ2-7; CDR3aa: CASSPGQGFYEQYF; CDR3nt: TGTGCCAGCAGCCCCGGACAGGGGTTCTACGAGCAGTACTTC
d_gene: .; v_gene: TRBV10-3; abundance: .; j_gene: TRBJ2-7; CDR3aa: CAISENNYRYEQYF; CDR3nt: TGTGCCATCAGTGAGAACAATTATCGCTACGAGCAGTACTTC
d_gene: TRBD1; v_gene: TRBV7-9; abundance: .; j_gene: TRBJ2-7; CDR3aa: CASSAFDRDSYF; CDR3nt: TGTGCCAGCAGCGCCTTCGACAGGGATTCGTACTTC
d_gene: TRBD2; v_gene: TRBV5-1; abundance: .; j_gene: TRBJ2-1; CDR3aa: CASSTSTSGALSSNEQFF; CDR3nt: TGCGCCAGCAGCACCTCGACTAGCGGGGCCCTAAGTAGCAATGAGCAGTTCTTC
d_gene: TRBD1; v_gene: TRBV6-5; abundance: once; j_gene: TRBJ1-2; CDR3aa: CASSQGGQGRGYTF; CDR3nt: TGTGCCAGCAGTCAGGGGGGACAGGGCCGTGGCTACACCTTC
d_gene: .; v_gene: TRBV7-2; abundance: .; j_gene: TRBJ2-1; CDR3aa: CASSPGHPNYNEQFF; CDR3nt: TGTGCCAGCAGCCCGGGACATCCTAACTACAATGAGCAGTTCTTC
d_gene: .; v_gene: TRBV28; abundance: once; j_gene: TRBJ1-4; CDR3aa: CASSLLSYEKLFF; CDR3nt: TGTGCCAGCAGTTTACTGAGCTATGAAAAACTGTTTTTT
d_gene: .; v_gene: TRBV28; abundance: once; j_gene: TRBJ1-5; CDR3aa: CASGTAGRLTGPQHF; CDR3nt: TGTGCCAGCGGAACGGCAGGTAGACTCACAGGGCCCCAGCATTTT
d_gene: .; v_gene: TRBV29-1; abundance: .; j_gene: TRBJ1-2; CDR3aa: CSVEGTGTYGYTF; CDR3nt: TGCAGCGTGGAAGGAACAGGGACCTATGGCTACACCTTC
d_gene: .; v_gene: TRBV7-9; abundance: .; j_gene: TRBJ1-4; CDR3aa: CASSHGVVDEKLFF; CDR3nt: TGTGCCAGCAGCCACGGGGTAGTTGATGAAAAACTGTTTTTT
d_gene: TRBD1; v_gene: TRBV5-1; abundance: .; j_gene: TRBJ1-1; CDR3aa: CASSFSGGLTEAFF; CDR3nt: TGCGCCAGCAGCTTTTCAGGGGGCCTCACTGAAGCTTTCTTT
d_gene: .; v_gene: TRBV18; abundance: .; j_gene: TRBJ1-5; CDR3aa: CASAKGEGQPQHF; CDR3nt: TGTGCCAGCGCAAAGGGGGAAGGTCAGCCCCAGCATTTT
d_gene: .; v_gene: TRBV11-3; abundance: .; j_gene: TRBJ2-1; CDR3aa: CASRKAQGVVNEQFF; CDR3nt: TGTGCCAGCAGAAAGGCACAGGGAGTAGTCAATGAGCAGTTCTTC
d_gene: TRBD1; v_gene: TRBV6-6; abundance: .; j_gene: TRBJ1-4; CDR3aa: CASRTGTAATNEKLFF; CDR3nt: TGTGCCAGCAGAACCGGGACAGCTGCAACTAATGAAAAACTGTTTTTT
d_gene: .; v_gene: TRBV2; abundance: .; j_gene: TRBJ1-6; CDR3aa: CASSVQENSPLHF; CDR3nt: TGTGCCAGCAGTGTCCAGGAAAATTCACCCCTCCACTTT
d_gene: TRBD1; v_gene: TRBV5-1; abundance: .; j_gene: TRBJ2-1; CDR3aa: CASSPGQGSYNEQFF; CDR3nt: TGCGCCAGCAGCCCGGGACAGGGCTCATACAATGAGCAGTTCTTC
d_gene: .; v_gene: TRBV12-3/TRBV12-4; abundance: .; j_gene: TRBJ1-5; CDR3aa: CASSLGSQPQHF; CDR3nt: TGTGCCAGCAGTTTGGGCAGTCAGCCCCAGCATTTT
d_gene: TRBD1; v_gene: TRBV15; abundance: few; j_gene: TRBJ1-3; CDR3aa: CATSRGGGQAGNTIYF; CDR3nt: TGTGCCACCAGCAGAGGAGGGGGACAGGCAGGAAACACCATATATTTT
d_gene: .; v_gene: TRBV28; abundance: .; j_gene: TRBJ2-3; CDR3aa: CASIRSSARDTQYF; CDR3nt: TGTGCCAGCATTCGGAGTTCGGCAAGAGATACGCAGTATTTT
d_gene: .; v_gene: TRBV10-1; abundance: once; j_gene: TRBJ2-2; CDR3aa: CASSVQTGGTGELFF; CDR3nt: TGCGCCAGCAGTGTGCAGACAGGAGGTACCGGGGAGCTGTTTTTT
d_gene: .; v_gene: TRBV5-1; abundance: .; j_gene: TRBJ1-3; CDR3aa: CASSLGDTSGNTIYF; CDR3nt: TGCGCCAGCAGCTTGGGGGACACCTCTGGAAACACCATATATTTT